The clone carrying this TCR beta chain has only a few counts. No antigen is known for it. The data were taken from a study of T cells in Graves' hyperthyroidism and ophthalmopathy. Clinical symptoms, serum thyroxine, TRAb, thyroid ultrasound and orbital computed tomography established diagnosis. Germline CDR1 SGDLS, CDR2 YYNGEE. V lost 4 bases and J 0 bases, leaving 17 bases between the germline ends. The CDR3 loop spans 17 amino acids. TCR beta CDR3 regions were amplified from RNA. First-round RT-PCR with HTBI primers amplified the TCR CDR3 region. TCRdb processed the multiplex PCR reads anew with MiXCR; each CDR3 protein has one entry. The table records over 300,000 distinct CDR3 sequences, approximately 13% of them present only once. Study findings and constraints: The model identified upcoming ophthalmopathy a median 6.5 months ahead of onset.

The sequencing sample was made of blood. The source of this sequence is a woman aged 60 to 75 with Graves' hyperthyroidism. The chain combines TRBV9 with TRBJ2-1; D not resolved. The DNA of the CDR3 is TGTGCCAGCAGCTCCCCTATAGGTCAGAGCTCCTACAATGAGCAGTTCTTC. Its translation: CASSSPIGQSSYNEQFF.